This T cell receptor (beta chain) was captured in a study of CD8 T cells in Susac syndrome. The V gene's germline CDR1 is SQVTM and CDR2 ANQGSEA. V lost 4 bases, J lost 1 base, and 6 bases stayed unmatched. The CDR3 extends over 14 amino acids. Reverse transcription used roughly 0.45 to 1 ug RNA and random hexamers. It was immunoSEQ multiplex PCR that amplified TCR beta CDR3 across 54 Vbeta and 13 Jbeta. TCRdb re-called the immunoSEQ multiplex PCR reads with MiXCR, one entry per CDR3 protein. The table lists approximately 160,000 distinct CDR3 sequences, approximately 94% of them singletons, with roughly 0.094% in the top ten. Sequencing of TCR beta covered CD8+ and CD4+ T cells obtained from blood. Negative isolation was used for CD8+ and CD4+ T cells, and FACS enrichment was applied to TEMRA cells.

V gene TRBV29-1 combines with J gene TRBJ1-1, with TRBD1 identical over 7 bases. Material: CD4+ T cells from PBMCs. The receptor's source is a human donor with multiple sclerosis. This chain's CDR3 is CSVGTTGQNTEAFF. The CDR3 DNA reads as TGCAGCGTTGGCACGACAGGGCAGAACACTGAAGCTTTCTTT.